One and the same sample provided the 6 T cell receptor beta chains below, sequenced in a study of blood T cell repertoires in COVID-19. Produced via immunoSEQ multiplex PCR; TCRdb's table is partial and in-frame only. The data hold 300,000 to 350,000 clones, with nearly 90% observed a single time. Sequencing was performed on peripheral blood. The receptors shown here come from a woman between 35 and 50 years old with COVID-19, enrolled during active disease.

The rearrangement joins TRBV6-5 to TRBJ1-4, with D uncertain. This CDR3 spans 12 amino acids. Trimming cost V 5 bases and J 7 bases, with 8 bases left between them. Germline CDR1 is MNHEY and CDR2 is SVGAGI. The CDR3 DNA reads TGTGCCAGCAGTCGCGTTGGTGAAAAACTGTTTTTT. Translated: CASSRVGEKLFF.

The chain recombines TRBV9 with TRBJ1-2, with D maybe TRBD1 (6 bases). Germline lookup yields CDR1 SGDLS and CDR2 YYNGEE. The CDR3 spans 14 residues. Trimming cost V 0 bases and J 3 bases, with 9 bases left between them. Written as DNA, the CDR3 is TGTGCCAGCAGCGTAGATCAGGGGTACTATGGCTACACCTTC. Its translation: CASSVDQGYYGYTF.

CDR3 nucleotides: TGCAGTGCTAGTCGTTTAGCGGGAGGGCCCTCCGGGGAGCTGTTTTTT. This sequence encodes CSASRLAGGPSGELFF. The chain joins TRBV20-1 to TRBJ2-2; 11 bases line up with TRBD2. Looked up from germline, CDR1 is DFQATT and CDR2 is SNEGSKA (reference sequence). Unmatched junction bases numbered 9, after V lost 3 bases and J lost 6 bases. The CDR3 runs to 16 residues.

CDR3 sequence: CASSNAGVSYEQYF. CDR3 in DNA: TGTGCCAGCAGCAATGCCGGGGTCTCCTACGAGCAGTACTTC. The chain carries TRBV7-8 and TRBJ2-7; weak D call: TRBD2 (5 bases). V was cut by 5 bases and J by 0 bases, with 11 bases left in between. This CDR3 has 14 residues. Germline CDR1 and CDR2: SGHVS and FQNEAQ. Combining the CDR3 with reference TRBV7-8 and TRBJ2-7 gives the whole variable domain GAGVSQSPRYKVAKRGQDVALRCDPISGHVSLFWYQQALGQGPEFLTYFQNEAQLDKSGLPSDRFFAERPEGSVSTLKIQRTQQEDSAVYLCASSNAGVSYEQYFGPGTRLTVT.

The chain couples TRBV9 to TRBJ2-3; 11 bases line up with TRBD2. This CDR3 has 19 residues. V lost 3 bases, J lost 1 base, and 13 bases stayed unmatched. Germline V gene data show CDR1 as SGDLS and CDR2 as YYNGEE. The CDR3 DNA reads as TGTGCCAGCAGCGCCGGACTAGCGGGTTCCAAAGGTGGCACAGATACGCAGTATTTT. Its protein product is CASSAGLAGSKGGTDTQYF.

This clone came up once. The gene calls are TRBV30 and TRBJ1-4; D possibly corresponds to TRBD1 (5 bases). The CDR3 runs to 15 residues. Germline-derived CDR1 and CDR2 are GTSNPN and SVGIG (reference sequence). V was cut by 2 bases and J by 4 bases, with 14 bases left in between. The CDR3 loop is CAWSLLAGGNEKLFF. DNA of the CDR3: TGTGCCTGGAGTCTACTTGCGGGGGGTAATGAAAAACTGTTTTTT.